Following are 7 T cell receptor beta chains from one sample sequenced in a study of cytomegalovirus exposure and HLA in healthy donors. 60 Vbeta and 13 Jbeta primers were used in PCR. Sequencing was performed with immunoSEQ multiplex PCR; in TCRdb, only in-frame clones are kept and a portion is missing. The listing records some 180,000 clones. Sequencing was carried out using PBMCs. All receptors come from a man younger than 40 in good health and CMV-seronegative.

The V and J genes are TRBV29-1 and TRBJ1-1; D call uncertain. This CDR3 comprises 13 residues. Between the trimmed V and J ends, which lost 5 bases and 1 base, there was a span of 11 bases. Looked up from germline, CDR1 is SQVTM and CDR2 is ANQGSEA. CDR3 nucleotide sequence: TGCAGCGTTCAATTAACATCGAACACTGAAGCTTTCTTT. Translation: CSVQLTSNTEAFF.

The V and J genes are TRBV5-1 and TRBJ1-6, with D unclear. The CDR3 length is 14 residues. The germline V and J ends were trimmed by 0 bases and 8 bases, with 9 bases remaining between them. Germline lookup yields CDR1 SGHRS and CDR2 YFSETQ. The DNA of the CDR3 is TGCGCCAGCAGCTTGGCACAGCCCGATTCACCCCTCCACTTT. Its translation is CASSLAQPDSPLHF.

The chain uses TRBV23-1 and TRBJ1-1; D not certain. TRBV23-1 is identified as an open reading frame with a role that is uncertain. Trimming shortened V by 8 bases and J by 8 bases, and 18 bases separated the two germline ends. There are 13 residues in the CDR3. The CDR3 loop reads CASVSGRPREAFF. Written as DNA, the CDR3 is TGCGCCAGCGTGTCCGGGAGGCCGAGAGAAGCTTTCTTT.

The chain uses TRBV5-1 and TRBJ2-1, with D possibly TRBD2 on 6 matching bases. CDR1 is SGHRS, CDR2 YFSETQ, per germline. The CDR3 extends over 13 amino acids. V was shortened by 3 bases and J by 5 bases, with 9 bases between the two germline ends. As DNA, the CDR3 is TGCGCCAGCAGCTACGGACTAAACAATGAGCAGTTCTTC. Amino acids: CASSYGLNNEQFF.

The chain has TRBV14 and TRBJ2-5, with D tentatively TRBD2 (5 bases). This CDR3 has 16 residues. The V end lost 1 base, the J end lost 1 base, and 13 bases lay between the germline ends. CDR1 and CDR2 from the germline V gene are SGHDN and FVKESK. Here the CDR3 DNA reads TGTGCCAGCAGCCAAGGGTATGGACTCTTCCAAGAGACCCAGTACTTC. Protein: CASSQGYGLFQETQYF. Based on the CDR3 plus reference TRBV14 and TRBJ2-5, the full variable domain is EAGVTQFPSHSVIEKGQTVTLRCDPISGHDNLYWYRRVMGKEIKFLLHFVKESKQDESGMPNNRFLAERTGGTYSTLKVQPAELEDSGVYFCASSQGYGLFQETQYFGPGTRLLVL.

The CDR3 here is CASSLSEASGSTSNEQFF. The CDR3 DNA sequence: TGTGCCAGCAGCTTAAGTGAGGCTAGCGGGAGCACAAGCAATGAGCAGTTCTTC. The V and J genes are TRBV11-2 and TRBJ2-1; 10 bases map to TRBD2. This CDR3 region has 18 residues. Trimming took 2 bases from V and 6 from J; bases not matched to a gene: 13. The germline V gene has CDR1 SGHAT and CDR2 FQNNGV.

The chain links TRBV7-2 to TRBJ2-7, with TRBD2 identical over 9 bases. Germline values: CDR1 SGHTA, CDR2 FQGNSA. This CDR3 is built from 15 residues. The ends lost 5 bases at V and 5 bases at J; junction bases unmatched: 10. CDR3 bases: TGTGCCAGCAGCCCGAGCGGGGGGCTCAGGCACGAGCAGTACTTC. Translation: CASSPSGGLRHEQYF.